A selection of T cell receptor beta chains follows, all from one sample in a study of cytomegalovirus exposure and HLA in healthy donors. Libraries were prepared by immunoSEQ multiplex PCR; TCRdb keeps only in-frame clonotypes and omits some of them. Of 120,000 or so clones in the sample, 17% were seen once. The source material was PBMCs. The receptors here all came from a female donor in good health and CMV-seropositive. Both conserved end residues are part of each CDR3. The D gene is left open where the match is weak. Not all rows give a size; the values are once, few, many and, for expanded clones, a class.

CDR3 length	clone size	D gene	V gene	J gene	CDR3 DNA	CDR3 protein
15	.	TRBD1	TRBV19	TRBJ1-1	TGTGCCAGTAGTAACCGGACAGGGTTAAACACTGAAGCTTTCTTT	CASSNRTGLNTEAFF
14	.	TRBD1	TRBV27	TRBJ1-5	TGTGCCACCTCGGGACAGGGTAGCGGGCAGCCCCAGCATTTT	CATSGQGSGQPQHF
14	.	.	TRBV6-6	TRBJ2-7	TGTGCCAGCAGACCCCTAGGATACCGGTTCGAGCAGTACTTC	CASRPLGYRFEQYF
13	.	.	TRBV7-2	TRBJ2-7	TGTGCCAGCAGACAGGGAGGGTCCTACGAGCAGTACTTC	CASRQGGSYEQYF
14	few	TRBD1	TRBV5-4	TRBJ2-7	TGTGCCAGCAGGCCAGGACAGGTTGTCGACGAGCAGTACTTC	CASRPGQVVDEQYF
15	few	TRBD2	TRBV5-1	TRBJ2-3	TGCGCCAGCAGTCGAGATAGCGGGGGTACAGATACGCAGTATTTT	CASSRDSGGTDTQYF
15	few	.	TRBV5-1	TRBJ1-2	TGCGCCAGCAGCTTGGACAGTCCAACAGACTATGGCTACACCTTC	CASSLDSPTDYGYTF
14	.	TRBD1	TRBV7-2	TRBJ2-7	TGTGCCAGCAGCTGGAGGGACAGGGCTGCCGAGCAGTACTTC	CASSWRDRAAEQYF
14	.	.	TRBV7-9	TRBJ2-1	TGTGCCAGCACCATGACTAGTCCCTCCAATGAGCAGTTCTTC	CASTMTSPSNEQFF
14	.	.	TRBV9	TRBJ1-1	TGTGCCAGCAGCGTAGCCGGGACAAATTTTAAAGCTTTCTTT	CASSVAGTNFKAFF
13	few	.	TRBV7-2	TRBJ1-1	TGTGCCAGCAGCTTCTCAGTTAACACTGAAGCTTTCTTT	CASSFSVNTEAFF
16	.	TRBD1	TRBV7-9	TRBJ2-5	TGTGCCAGCAGTTACGATAGGGGACAGGGTTTAGAGACCCAGTACTTC	CASSYDRGQGLETQYF
14	.	TRBD1	TRBV11-3	TRBJ1-1	TGTGCCAGCAGCTTGGGACAGGGGTACACTGAAGCTTTCTTT	CASSLGQGYTEAFF
15	.	.	TRBV28	TRBJ2-3	TGTGCCAGCAGTTTAGCGGCCCTTAGCACAGATACGCAGTATTTT	CASSLAALSTDTQYF
14	.	.	TRBV28	TRBJ1-4	TGTGCCAGTGCGGCTCTCGGGAGTAAAGAAAAACTGTTTTTT	CASAALGSKEKLFF
15	.	TRBD1	TRBV6-5	TRBJ2-7	TGTGCCAGCAGAAGAGGGACAGGGGGCTCCTACGAGCAGTACTTC	CASRRGTGGSYEQYF
15	.	.	TRBV10-2	TRBJ1-5	TGCGCCAGCAGTGAGGACGGGGGGCGAAGTCAGCCCCAGCATTTT	CASSEDGGRSQPQHF
14	.	.	TRBV5-4	TRBJ1-6	TGTGCCAGCAGCTCCCCGGCGGGGGATTCACCCCTCCACTTT	CASSSPAGDSPLHF
17	.	.	TRBV11-2	TRBJ1-3	TGTGCCAGCAGCTTAACGGGGACACCTAACTCTGGAAACACCATATATTTT	CASSLTGTPNSGNTIYF
14	.	TRBD1	TRBV5-6	TRBJ1-2	TGTGCCAGCAGAGGGACAGGGTCGAACTATGGCTACACCTTC	CASRGTGSNYGYTF
18	.	TRBD1	TRBV4-3	TRBJ2-1	TGCGCCAGCAGCCAAGATCTCCCCGGTAGGGGGCCCGACAATGAGCAGTTCTTC	CASSQDLPGRGPDNEQFF
13	few	.	TRBV5-1	TRBJ1-2	TGCGCCAGCAGCTGGTTTCAGGGTGGCGGCTACACCTTC	CASSWFQGGGYTF
17	.	.	TRBV4-1	TRBJ1-3	TGCGCCAGCAGCCAAGGTTTCAGGATTTACTCTGGAAACACCATATATTTT	CASSQGFRIYSGNTIYF
15	once	TRBD1	TRBV30	TRBJ2-3	TGTGCCTGGGGACAGGGCCAAAACTACACAGATACGCAGTATTTT	CAWGQGQNYTDTQYF
16	.	.	TRBV7-2	TRBJ1-3	TGTGCCAGCAGCTTACGGGCAAGGGAGGCAGGAAACACCATATATTTT	CASSLRAREAGNTIYF
13	.	.	TRBV5-1	TRBJ1-2	TGCGCCAGCAGCGCGAGACAGGATTCGGACTACACCTTC	CASSARQDSDYTF
14	.	.	TRBV29-1	TRBJ1-1	TGCAGCGTTGATCGGCAGACTTCGAACACTGAAGCTTTCTTT	CSVDRQTSNTEAFF
14	once	TRBD1	TRBV5-1	TRBJ1-5	TGCGCCAGCAGCTTGGGACAGGGGGTACAGCCCCAGCATTTT	CASSLGQGVQPQHF
13	.	.	TRBV7-9	TRBJ2-3	TGTGCCAGCAGCGCCCAGGGAACGGATACGCAGTATTTT	CASSAQGTDTQYF
15	few	TRBD1	TRBV14	TRBJ1-3	TGTGCCAGCAGCCCCTGGACAGGGGGTGGAAACACCATATATTTT	CASSPWTGGGNTIYF
18	few	.	TRBV30	TRBJ2-3	TGTGCCTGGAGCCGGACTAAAGTGGGGGGGCCGGGTACAGATACGCAGTATTTT	CAWSRTKVGGPGTDTQYF
13	few	TRBD1	TRBV29-1	TRBJ2-5	TGCAGCGTAAAACAGGGGGCCGTAGAGACCCAGTACTTC	CSVKQGAVETQYF
16	few	.	TRBV19	TRBJ1-1	TGTGCCAGTAGTATAGATCGGGAGACAGTGAACACTGAAGCTTTCTTT	CASSIDRETVNTEAFF
13	.	.	TRBV7-9	TRBJ1-1	TGTGCCAGCAGCCCTAGGGGTAACACTGAAGCTTTCTTT	CASSPRGNTEAFF
15	few	TRBD1	TRBV6-5	TRBJ2-7	TGTGCCAGCAGTAACCCGGGACAGGGAGGGTACGAGCAGTACTTC	CASSNPGQGGYEQYF
16	.	.	TRBV7-2	TRBJ1-6	TGTGCCAGCAGTCGATTTGGGGGACAAAATAATTCACCCCTCCACTTT	CASSRFGGQNNSPLHF
15	.	TRBD1	TRBV4-1	TRBJ2-7	TGCGCCAGCCGCACCGGGACAGGGGGGAGCTACGAGCAGTACTTC	CASRTGTGGSYEQYF
18	few	TRBD1	TRBV7-2	TRBJ2-3	TGTGCCAGCAGCTCATACCAGACAGGGGGCTCTTTTACAGATACGCAGTATTTT	CASSSYQTGGSFTDTQYF
16	few	TRBD1	TRBV5-1	TRBJ1-6	TGCGCCAGCAGCATGTCCGGGACAGTCCTCAATTCACCCCTCCACTTT	CASSMSGTVLNSPLHF
16	few	TRBD1	TRBV7-2	TRBJ2-1	TGTGCCAGCAGCCCAGGCCCGGACAGGGATTACAATGAGCAGTTCTTC	CASSPGPDRDYNEQFF